The source of this T cell receptor beta chain is a study of early T cells in non-severe SARS-CoV-2 infection. This clonotype was seen more than once but under ten times. TCRdb itself ran the 5' RACE reads through MiXCR, one entry per CDR3 protein. The sample lists about 90,000 distinct CDR3 sequences; about 15% were seen once. This clonotype was sampled from an adult who was a healthcare worker with PCR-confirmed SARS-CoV-2 infection or an uninfected control (not recorded which). Source material: whole blood.

The CDR3 region is CASSQGVGLDTYEQYF. DNA of the CDR3: TGTGCCAGCAGCCAAGGGGTTGGACTAGATACCTACGAGCAGTACTTC. The chain links TRBV3-1 to TRBJ2-7; 7 bases match TRBD2. This CDR3 contains 16 residues. Per germline, CDR1 LGHDT and CDR2 YNNKEL (reference sequence). After removal of 1 base from V and 2 bases from J, the junction contained 8 bases not matched to a gene.